The 4 T cell receptor beta chains reported below all come from one sample, sequenced in a study of response to subunit inactivated influenza vaccine. Via MiXCR, TCRdb re-called the RT-PCR reads, giving one row per CDR3 protein. The sample includes more than 450,000 distinct CDR3 sequences, about 11% of them seen just once. The sample also formed part of further work on T cells expressing NK-cell markers. From that paper: UMIs accompanied the 5'RACE template switching by which TCR beta cDNA was made.

The sample here was PBMCs from blood, taken on the day of vaccination. These receptors all stem from a man aged 45-60 years who received an inactivated influenza vaccine.

This clonotype was seen a handful of times. This chain connects TRBV20-1 to TRBJ2-1, with 10 bases that match TRBD2. Germline-derived CDR1 and CDR2 are DFQATT and SNEGSKA (reference sequence). Losses at the gene ends were 0 bases for V and 6 bases for J; bases not matched to a gene: 5. The CDR3 loop spans 15 amino acids. CDR3 loop: CSAREGLAGVNEQFF. CDR3 nucleotide sequence: TGCAGTGCTAGAGAGGGGCTAGCGGGAGTCAATGAGCAGTTCTTC.

This clonotype showed up just a few times. This sequence joins TRBV11-2 and TRBJ2-7, with TRBD1 as a possible D gene (6 bases). Trimming shortened V by 1 base and J by 2 bases, and 9 bases separated the two germline ends. Germline V gene sequence: CDR1 SGHAT, CDR2 FQNNGV. This CDR3 has 14 amino acids. CDR3 DNA: TGTGCCAGCAGCTTAGTAACAGGGCCCTACGAGCAGTACTTC. This gives the protein CASSLVTGPYEQYF.

This clonotype was counted a few times. The genes are TRBV27 and TRBJ2-2; TRBD2 aligns across 11 bases. After removal of 3 bases from V and 6 bases from J, the junction contained 9 bases not matched to a gene. Germline CDR1 and CDR2: MNHEY and SMNVEV (reference sequence). The CDR3 runs 17 residues. The CDR3: CASSLDRTSGFPGELFF. DNA of the CDR3: TGTGCCAGCAGTTTGGATCGGACTAGCGGGTTCCCCGGGGAGCTGTTTTTT.

This clonotype has a handful of counts. The gene calls are TRBV6-5 and TRBJ1-1; D perhaps matches TRBD1 (6 bases). With 10 bases removed from V and 5 bases from J, the gap between germline ends came to 14 bases. Germline V lookup: CDR1 MNHEY, CDR2 SVGAGI. The CDR3 runs 12 residues. DNA of the CDR3: TGTGCCACCATAACAGGGCGGACTGAAGCTTTCTTT. Its translation is CATITGRTEAFF.